Shown below are 14 T cell receptor beta chains from a single sample sequenced in a study of T cell responses to AZD1222 COVID-19 vaccine. Only in-frame clones appear in the TCRdb table, and some are missing; sequencing was by immunoSEQ multiplex PCR. Seen here are more than 70,000 clones, 70% to 90% observed once, and the top ten hold about 5.5%. The specimen was peripheral blood, collected on day 0 of MenACWY control vaccination. All receptors derive from an adult in good health.

The chain couples TRBV2 to TRBJ1-5; D not resolved. The CDR3 runs 14 residues. Trimming shortened V by 3 bases and J by 5 bases, and 11 bases separated the two germline ends. CDR1 SNHLY and CDR2 FYNNEI come from the germline V gene. The CDR3 sequence is CASSDPGTHQPQHF. The CDR3 coding sequence is TGTGCCAGCAGTGATCCCGGAACCCATCAGCCCCAGCATTTT.

In its sample, this clone was seen once. This chain connects TRBV14 to TRBJ2-2, with 9 nucleotides matching TRBD1. This CDR3 is 16 amino acids long. Germline lookup yields CDR1 SGHDN and CDR2 FVKESK. V trimming: 4 bases; J trimming: 0 bases; junction bases outside the gene matches: 3. The CDR3 nucleotides are TGTGCCAGCAGCCCTCGGACAGGGGCGAACACCGGGGAGCTGTTTTTT. Its protein product is CASSPRTGANTGELFF.

The rearrangement uses TRBV28 and TRBJ2-7; D call uncertain. Trimming removed 8 bases at V and 4 bases at J, with 12 bases between. The CDR3 is 12 residues long. The germline V gene encodes CDR1 MDHEN and CDR2 SYDVKM. Written as DNA, the CDR3 is TGTGCCAGCTTTTCACGGTCTTACGAGCAGTACTTC. It encodes CASFSRSYEQYF.

The gene calls are TRBV10-2 and TRBJ2-2; D perhaps matches TRBD1 (6 bases). The V end lost 6 bases, the J end lost 0 bases, and 11 bases lay between the germline ends. Germline V gene lookup returns CDR1 WSHSY and CDR2 SAAADI. There are 15 residues in the CDR3. The CDR3 here is CASRTDRANTGELFF. The CDR3 DNA follows: TGCGCCAGCAGAACGGACAGAGCGAACACCGGGGAGCTGTTTTTT.

The rearrangement links TRBV19 to TRBJ2-3, with TRBD1 matching over 8 bases. V lost 5 bases, J lost 5 bases, and 6 bases stayed unmatched. Germline values: CDR1 LNHDA, CDR2 SQIVND (reference sequence). The CDR3 length is 14 residues. CDR3 sequence: CASSFQGAQDTQYF. As DNA, the CDR3 is TGTGCCAGTAGTTTTCAGGGGGCCCAAGATACGCAGTATTTT.

This chain connects TRBV18 to TRBJ1-5, with a tentative D call TRBD1 (5 bases). V gave up 3 bases and J gave up 4 bases, with 13 bases separating them. There are 15 residues in the CDR3. Germline V CDR1 and CDR2: KGHSH, LQKENI. CDR3 residues: CASSPGREFNQPQHF. Here the CDR3 DNA reads TGTGCCAGCTCACCGGGCAGGGAGTTTAATCAGCCCCAGCATTTT.

This chain connects TRBV29-1 to TRBJ1-2, with 12 bases matching TRBD1. The CDR3 runs to 13 residues. V shed 6 bases and J 6 bases; nucleotides not matched to a gene: 5. From germline, CDR1 is SQVTM and CDR2 ANQGSEA. The DNA of the CDR3 is TGCAGCGTGGCCGGGACAGGGGGCGATGGCTACACCTTC. Its protein product is CSVAGTGGDGYTF.

The chain carries TRBV9 and TRBJ2-1; 8 nucleotides match TRBD1. Trimming took 2 bases from V and 4 from J; bases not matched to a gene: 8. This CDR3 contains 16 residues. The V gene's germline CDR1 is SGDLS and CDR2 YYNGEE. As DNA, the CDR3 is TGTGCCAGCAGCGTTACAGGGGGGCGAGAATACAATGAGCAGTTCTTC. Its translation: CASSVTGGREYNEQFF.

This chain links TRBV6-1 with TRBJ1-4; D is undetermined. Germline-derived CDR1 and CDR2 are MNHNS and SASEGT. Trimming removed 3 bases from V and 8 bases from J, with 10 bases in between. The length of the CDR3 is 13 residues. The CDR3 is CASSDGVVEKLFF. CDR3 coding DNA: TGTGCCAGCAGTGACGGAGTTGTAGAAAAACTGTTTTTT.

CDR3: CASSVTGSYTEAFF. The CDR3 DNA reads TGTGCCAGCAGCGTGACAGGGAGCTACACTGAAGCTTTCTTT. The chain has TRBV9 and TRBJ1-1, with TRBD1 matching over 7 bases. This CDR3 contains 14 residues. Germline V lookup: CDR1 SGDLS, CDR2 YYNGEE. Germline trimming cut 2 bases from V and 3 bases from J; bases unmatched to any gene: 4.

The chain uses TRBV20-1 and TRBJ2-5, with TRBD1 as a possible D gene (5 bases). Per germline, CDR1 DFQATT and CDR2 SNEGSKA (reference sequence). The length of the CDR3 is 11 residues. The V and J ends lost 3 bases and 3 bases respectively, with 5 bases between them. The CDR3 region has the DNA TGCAGTGCTAGGACAGAAGAGACCCAGTACTTC. Its protein product is CSARTEETQYF.

The CDR3 region has the DNA TGCAGTGCTAGTAGAGGGGTTTCCTACGAGCAGTACTTC. This translates into CSASRGVSYEQYF. The gene calls are TRBV20-1 and TRBJ2-7; D is tentatively TRBD1 or TRBD2 (5 bases each). This CDR3 has 13 residues. Trimming cost V 3 bases and J 1 base, with 10 bases left between them. Germline CDR1 is DFQATT and CDR2 is SNEGSKA (reference sequence).

This clone was observed once. The rearrangement links TRBV5-4 to TRBJ2-5; TRBD2 agrees at 15 bases. The CDR3 contains 16 residues. V shed 4 bases and J 2 bases; nucleotides not matched to a gene: 3. CDR1 is SGHNT, CDR2 YYREEE, per germline (reference sequence). CDR3: CASSGGTSGGQETQYF. DNA for the CDR3: TGTGCCAGCAGCGGCGGGACTAGCGGGGGGCAAGAGACCCAGTACTTC.

V and J are TRBV5-5 and TRBJ1-2, with unresolved D. The V and J ends lost 4 bases and 10 bases respectively, with 20 bases between them. CDR3 size: 14 residues. Germline-derived CDR1 and CDR2 are SGHKS and YYEKEE (reference sequence). The CDR3 loop is CASSTGLDPWDYTF. The CDR3 nucleotides read TGTGCCAGCAGCACCGGATTGGACCCGTGGGACTACACCTTC.